The 14 T cell receptor beta chains listed next were all sequenced from one sample in a study of cytotoxic CD8 clonotypes in ibrutinib-treated CLL. TCRdb's copy holds only in-frame clones and misses some; the assay was immunoSEQ multiplex PCR. The sample shows just under 70,000 clones, about two thirds of them seen only once. Sequenced here: PBMCs, sampled after 12 months of ibrutinib treatment. The origin of the receptors is a human donor with chronic lymphocytic leukemia.

The rearrangement uses TRBV7-9 and TRBJ1-1; D call uncertain. The CDR3 totals 13 residues. Trimming stripped 5 bases from V and 3 bases from J, with 10 bases between. CDR1 and CDR2 from the germline V gene are SEHNR and FQNEAQ (reference sequence). The CDR3 DNA reads as TGTGCCAGCAGCCTAAGGTGGGACACTGAAGCTTTCTTT. It is translated as CASSLRWDTEAFF.

In its sample, this clone was seen a few times. The V call is TRBV27, the J call TRBJ2-2; tentative D call: TRBD1 (7 bases). Trimming left V 5 bases short and J 0 bases short, with 13 bases between. CDR3 length: 16 amino acids. The V gene's germline CDR1 is MNHEY and CDR2 SMNVEV (reference sequence). CDR3 sequence (DNA): TGTGCCAGCAGTCGTCAGGGGGGCGCGAACACCGGGGAGCTGTTTTTT. It yields the protein CASSRQGGANTGELFF.

This clone was seen more than once but under ten times. The chain is built from TRBV7-2 and TRBJ1-1, with 9 nucleotides matching TRBD1. The germline V gene encodes CDR1 SGHTA and CDR2 FQGNSA. The V segment lost 1 base and the J segment 10 bases; nucleotides outside the gene matches: 7. CDR3 length: 14 amino acids. CDR3 residues: CASSLGGQGLVAFF. The DNA for the CDR3 is TGTGCCAGCAGCTTAGGGGGACAGGGCTTGGTAGCTTTCTTT. Based on the CDR3 plus reference TRBV7-2 and TRBJ1-1, the full variable domain is GAGVSQSPSNKVTEKGKDVELRCDPISGHTALYWYRQSLGQGLEFLIYFQGNSAPDKSGLPSDRFSAERTGGSVSTLTIQRTQQEDSAVYLCASSLGGQGLVAFFGQGTRLTVV.

This clone has only a few counts. The V gene is TRBV5-1, the J gene TRBJ1-2; a possible D gene is TRBD1 (6 bases). The CDR3 contains 15 residues. Germline CDR1 SGHRS, CDR2 YFSETQ. V was shortened by 4 bases and J by 4 bases, with 17 bases between the two germline ends. Here the CDR3 DNA reads TGCGCCAGCAGCCCCCGTCAGGGGCCGGGCTATGGCTACACCTTC. It is translated as CASSPRQGPGYGYTF.

The rearrangement links TRBV27 to TRBJ2-1; perhaps TRBD2 as D (5 bases). The germline gives CDR1 MNHEY, CDR2 SMNVEV (reference sequence). The CDR3 has 14 residues. V was cut by 1 base and J by 7 bases, with 11 bases left in between. The chain's CDR3 is CASSLYRTLNEQFF. CDR3 DNA: TGTGCCAGCAGTTTATACCGGACTCTTAATGAGCAGTTCTTC.

This chain uses TRBV11-2 with TRBJ1-2; D remains unclear. V was trimmed by 5 bases and J by 1 base, leaving 8 bases between them. Germline V gene lookup returns CDR1 SGHAT and CDR2 FQNNGV. This CDR3 is 13 amino acids long. Here the CDR3 reads CASSRYRNYGYTF. CDR3 coding DNA: TGTGCCAGCAGCCGATACCGTAACTATGGCTACACCTTC.

This sequence joins TRBV5-1 and TRBJ2-2; 12 bases map to TRBD1. Germline V gene lookup returns CDR1 SGHRS and CDR2 YFSETQ. The ends lost 2 bases at V and 7 bases at J; junction bases unmatched: 6. The CDR3 length is 16 residues. CDR3: CASSLTGTGGGGELFF. CDR3 DNA: TGCGCCAGCAGCTTAACCGGGACAGGGGGCGGCGGGGAGCTGTTTTTT. The variable domain in full, with the rest retrieved from reference TRBV5-1 and TRBJ2-2, is KAGVTQTPRYLIKTRGQQVTLSCSPISGHRSVSWYQQTPGQGLQFLFEYFSETQRNKGNFPGRFSGRQFSNSRSEMNVSTLELGDSALYLCASSLTGTGGGGELFFGEGSRLTVL.

J is TRBJ2-1 and V is TRBV7-2, with 7 bases that match TRBD1. The CDR3 is made up of 11 amino acids. V gave up 4 bases and J gave up 10 bases; unmatched junction bases: 1. The V gene's germline CDR1 is SGHTA and CDR2 FQGNSA. The CDR3 loop reads CASSWDREQFF. CDR3 sequence (DNA): TGTGCCAGCAGCTGGGACAGAGAGCAGTTCTTC.

The CDR3 region has the DNA TGTGCCAGCAGCTTACGGGGTCAAGATGTCAGCACAGATACGCAGTATTTT. Encoded protein: CASSLRGQDVSTDTQYF. The genes are TRBV7-9 and TRBJ2-3; D is perhaps TRBD2 (5 bases). CDR3 length: 17 residues. V was trimmed by 2 bases and J by 0 bases, leaving 15 bases between them. Per the germline V gene, CDR1 is SEHNR and CDR2 is FQNEAQ (reference sequence).

The V gene is TRBV15, the J gene TRBJ2-7; 9 positions match TRBD1. The CDR3 is 14 amino acids. The trim removed 5 bases at V and 5 bases at J, leaving 7 bases unmatched. The germline gives CDR1 LNHNV, CDR2 YYDKDF (reference sequence). CDR3 bases: TGTGCCACCAGCCGTCGACAGGGGGTCCACGAGCAGTACTTC. Amino acids: CATSRRQGVHEQYF.

The rearrangement uses TRBV5-1 and TRBJ1-2; TRBD1 is a possible D gene (6 bases). Germline V gene data show CDR1 as SGHRS and CDR2 as YFSETQ. This CDR3 spans 15 amino acids. Trimming removed 4 bases from V and 3 bases from J, with 16 bases in between. CDR3 coding DNA: TGCGCCAGCAGCCCTGGGCCCGGGGGCGACTATGGCTACACCTTC. Translating it yields CASSPGPGGDYGYTF.

The chain couples TRBV14 to TRBJ1-1; D remains unclear. V lost 4 bases to trimming and J lost 2 bases, with 17 bases between them. The CDR3 covers 16 residues. Germline V gene sequence: CDR1 SGHDN, CDR2 FVKESK. As DNA, the CDR3 is TGTGCCAGCAGCCCGGTCGGTTACGGCCTCAACACTGAAGCTTTCTTT. Protein: CASSPVGYGLNTEAFF.

The V and J genes are TRBV28 and TRBJ2-7; D perhaps matches TRBD1 (5 bases). The CDR3 length is 15 residues. Trimming cost V 3 bases and J 0 bases, with 12 bases left between them. Germline values: CDR1 MDHEN, CDR2 SYDVKM. The CDR3 DNA is TGTGCCAGCAGTTTGCCGAGACAGAGCTCCTACGAGCAGTACTTC. It specifies CASSLPRQSSYEQYF.

This chain links TRBV30 with TRBJ1-3; the D gene is possibly TRBD1 (5 bases). Trimming took 5 bases from V and 0 from J, leaving 14 bases between them. This CDR3 is built from 15 residues. The V gene's germline CDR1 is GTSNPN and CDR2 SVGIG (reference sequence). The CDR3 DNA is TGTGCCTGGGCCAACTCAGGGCTCTCTGGAAACACCATATATTTT. Protein sequence: CAWANSGLSGNTIYF.